There are many counts of the clone carrying this TCR beta chain. This sample was taken from a study of neurological immune-mediated disorders. TCRdb re-called the 5' RACE reads through MiXCR, storing one row per CDR3 protein. The top ten hold approximately 1.5% of the sample, which has roughly 52,000 distinct CDR3 sequences, over 5.5% seen once. The CDR3 contains 16 residues. Germline CDR1 reads SGHTA; CDR2 reads FQGNSA. The V end was cut by 5 bases, the J end by 10 bases, with 21 bases between. This clonotype originated in a young woman with multiple sclerosis. The chain is built from TRBV7-2 and TRBJ1-6, with D possibly TRBD1 on 5 matching bases. The sequencing sample was made of CD4+ T cells from blood. CDR3 in amino acids: CASSPRDRGSRSPLHF. The CDR3 region has the DNA TGTGCCAGCAGCCCCCGGGACCGAGGTAGTAGATCACCCCTCCACTTT. Filled out from reference TRBV7-2 and TRBJ1-6, the complete variable domain reads GAGVSQSPSNKVTEKGKDVELRCDPISGHTALYWYRQSLGQGLEFLIYFQGNSAPDKSGLPSDRFSAERTGGSVSTLTIQRTQQEDSAVYLCASSPRDRGSRSPLHFGNGTRLTVT.